This T cell receptor (beta chain) comes out of a study of T cells in Graves' hyperthyroidism and ophthalmopathy. Study conclusions and caveats: Most thyroid-expanded clonotypes above 0.001 were also found in blood.

As concerns this clonotype: As yet, its antigen is unknown.

RNA transcripts served as the template for amplifying TCR beta CDR3 regions. The HTBI primer set served for first-round RT-PCR of the TCR CDR3. TCRdb ran MiXCR on the multiplex PCR reads and lists one entry per CDR3 protein. Among some 320,000 distinct CDR3 sequences listed, 12% to 15% were seen once. The CDR3 totals 15 residues. V was pared by 4 bases and J by 0 bases, with 2 bases of the junction left unmatched. Germline CDR1 reads SGHTA; CDR2 reads FQGNSA. Subjects with ophthalmopathy showed a Clinical Activity Score no lower than 3, a NOSPECS grade no lower than 4, and a duration shorter than 3 months. Diagnostic assessment was based on clinical symptoms, serum thyroxine and TRAb, thyroid ultrasound and orbital computed tomography. This sample holds PBMCs from roughly 10 ml fresh peripheral blood.

This chain uses TRBV7-2 with TRBJ1-4, with 7 bases aligning to TRBD1. The TCR comes from a woman between 40 and 55 years old with Graves' ophthalmopathy. The source material was blood. As DNA, the CDR3 is TGTGCCAGCAGCTACAGGGGAGCAACTAATGAAAAACTGTTTTTT. Protein sequence: CASSYRGATNEKLFF.